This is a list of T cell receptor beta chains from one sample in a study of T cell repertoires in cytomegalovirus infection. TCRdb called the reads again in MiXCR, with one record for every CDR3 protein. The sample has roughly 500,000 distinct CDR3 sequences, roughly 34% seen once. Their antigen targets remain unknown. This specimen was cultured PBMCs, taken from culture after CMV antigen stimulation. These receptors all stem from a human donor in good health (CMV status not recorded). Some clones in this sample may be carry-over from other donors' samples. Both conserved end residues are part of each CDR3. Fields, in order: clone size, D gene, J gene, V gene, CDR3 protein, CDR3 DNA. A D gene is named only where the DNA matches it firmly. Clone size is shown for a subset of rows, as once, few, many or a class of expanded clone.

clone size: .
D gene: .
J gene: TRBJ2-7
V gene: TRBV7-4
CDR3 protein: CASSHLRGRVRGQYF
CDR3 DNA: TGTGCCAGCAGCCACTTACGGGGGAGAGTACGAGGGCAGTACTTC

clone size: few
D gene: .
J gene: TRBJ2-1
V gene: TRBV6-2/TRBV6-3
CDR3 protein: CASSSLDALQFF
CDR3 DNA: TGTGCCAGCAGTTCACTAGACGCGCTGCAGTTCTTC

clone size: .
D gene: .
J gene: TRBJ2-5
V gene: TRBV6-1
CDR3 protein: CASRAVVQETQYF
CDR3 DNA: TGTGCCAGCAGGGCGGTAGTCCAAGAGACCCAGTACTTC

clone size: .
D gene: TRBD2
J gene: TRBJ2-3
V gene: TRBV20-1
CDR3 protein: CSARDPGLAPMGTDTQYF
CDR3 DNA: TGCAGTGCTAGAGATCCGGGACTAGCTCCTATGGGGACAGATACGCAGTATTTT

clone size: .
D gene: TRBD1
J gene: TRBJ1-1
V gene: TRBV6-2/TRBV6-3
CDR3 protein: CASRQGQPNTEAFF
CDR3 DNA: TGTGCCAGCCGACAGGGACAGCCGAACACTGAAGCTTTCTTT

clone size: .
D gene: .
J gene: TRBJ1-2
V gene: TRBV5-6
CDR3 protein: CASSLELTYGYTF
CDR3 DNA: TGTGCCAGCAGCTTGGAGCTTACCTATGGCTACACCTTC

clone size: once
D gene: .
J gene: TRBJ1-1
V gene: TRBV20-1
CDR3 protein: CSAREGASNTEAFF
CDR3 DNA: TGCAGTGCTAGAGAAGGCGCCAGCAACACTGAAGCTTTCTTT

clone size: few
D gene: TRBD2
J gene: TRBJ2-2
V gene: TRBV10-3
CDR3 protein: CAISDSGRARTGELFF
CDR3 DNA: TGTGCCATCAGTGATAGCGGGAGGGCCCGCACCGGGGAGCTGTTTTTT

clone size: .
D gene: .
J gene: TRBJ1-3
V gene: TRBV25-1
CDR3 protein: CASSEMQGTGNTIYF
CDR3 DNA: TGTGCCAGCAGTGAAATGCAGGGGACCGGAAACACCATATATTTT

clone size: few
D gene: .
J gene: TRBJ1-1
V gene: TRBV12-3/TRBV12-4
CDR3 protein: CASSRDYTEAFF
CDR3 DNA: TGTGCCAGCAGTAGGGACTACACTGAAGCTTTCTTT

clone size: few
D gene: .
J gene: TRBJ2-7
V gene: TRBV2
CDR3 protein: CASSVRGYEQYF
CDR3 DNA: TGTGCCAGCAGTGTCAGGGGCTACGAGCAGTACTTC

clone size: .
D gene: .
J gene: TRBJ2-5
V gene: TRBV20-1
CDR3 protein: CSAERRGRETQYF
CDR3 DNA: TGCAGTGCAGAAAGGAGGGGGCGAGAGACCCAGTACTTC

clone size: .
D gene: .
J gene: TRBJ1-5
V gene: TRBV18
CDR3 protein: CASSEGRSNQPQHF
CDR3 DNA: TGTGCCAGCTCAGAGGGCAGAAGCAATCAGCCCCAGCATTTT

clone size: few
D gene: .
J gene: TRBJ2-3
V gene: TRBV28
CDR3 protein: CASSLWGGLDTQYF
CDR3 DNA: TGTGCCAGCAGTTTATGGGGGGGGCTAGATACGCAGTATTTT

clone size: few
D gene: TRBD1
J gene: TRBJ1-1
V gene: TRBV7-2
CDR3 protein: CASSFIGTGGRTEAFF
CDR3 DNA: TGTGCCAGCAGCTTTATCGGTACAGGGGGAAGAACTGAAGCTTTCTTT

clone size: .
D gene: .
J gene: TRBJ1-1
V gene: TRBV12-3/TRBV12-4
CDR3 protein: CASGMPANTEAFF
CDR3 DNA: TGTGCCAGCGGGATGCCGGCGAACACTGAAGCTTTCTTT

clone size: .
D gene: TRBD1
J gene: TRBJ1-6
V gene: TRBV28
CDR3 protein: CASSFSGQGPNSPLHF
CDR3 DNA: TGTGCCAGCAGTTTTTCCGGACAGGGACCAAATTCACCCCTCCACTTT

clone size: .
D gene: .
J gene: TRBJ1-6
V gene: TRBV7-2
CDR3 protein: CASSSRDILVSPLHF
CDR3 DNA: TGTGCCAGCAGCTCCCGGGACATCTTGGTCTCACCCCTCCACTTT

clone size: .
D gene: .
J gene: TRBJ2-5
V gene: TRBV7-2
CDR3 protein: CASSPRPFGETQYF
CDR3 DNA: TGTGCCAGCAGCCCCCGACCCTTCGGAGAGACCCAGTACTTC

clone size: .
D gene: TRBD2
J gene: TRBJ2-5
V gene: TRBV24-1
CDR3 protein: CATSSGGSTRETQYF
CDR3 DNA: TGTGCCACCAGTTCTGGCGGGAGTACGAGAGAGACCCAGTACTTC

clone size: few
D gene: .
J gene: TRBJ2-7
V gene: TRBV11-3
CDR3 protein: CASSRRGLAEQYF
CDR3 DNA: TGTGCCAGCAGCCGCCGAGGTTTGGCCGAGCAGTACTTC

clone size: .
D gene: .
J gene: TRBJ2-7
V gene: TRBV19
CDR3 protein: CASSTGTEAGIVAYEQYF
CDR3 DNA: TGTGCCAGTAGTACGGGAACTGAGGCGGGAATAGTCGCCTACGAGCAGTACTTC

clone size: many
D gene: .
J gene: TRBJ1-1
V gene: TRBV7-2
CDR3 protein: CASSFDGLNTEAFF
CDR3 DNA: TGTGCCAGCAGCTTCGACGGACTGAACACTGAAGCTTTCTTT

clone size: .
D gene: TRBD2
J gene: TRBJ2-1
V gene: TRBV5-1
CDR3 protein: CASSLAGLARSLEQFF
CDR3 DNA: TGCGCCAGCAGCTTGGCGGGACTAGCTCGGAGTTTGGAGCAGTTCTTC

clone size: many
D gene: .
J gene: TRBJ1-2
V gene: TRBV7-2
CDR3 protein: CASSSLIPKGAYGYTF
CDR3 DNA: TGTGCCAGCAGCTCCTTAATTCCGAAGGGCGCCTATGGCTACACCTTC

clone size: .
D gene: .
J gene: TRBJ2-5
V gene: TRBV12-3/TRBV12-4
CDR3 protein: CASSWGEETQYF
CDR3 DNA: TGTGCCAGCAGTTGGGGGGAAGAGACCCAGTACTTC

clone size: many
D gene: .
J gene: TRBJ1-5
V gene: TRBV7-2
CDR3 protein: CASSGSGGTSPQHF
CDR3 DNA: TGTGCCAGCAGCGGCAGTGGTGGGACGTCGCCCCAGCATTTT

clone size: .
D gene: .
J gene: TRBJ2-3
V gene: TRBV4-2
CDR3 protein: CASSPTETALGTDTQYF
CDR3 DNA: TGTGCCAGCAGCCCAACCGAGACAGCCCTAGGCACAGATACGCAGTATTTT

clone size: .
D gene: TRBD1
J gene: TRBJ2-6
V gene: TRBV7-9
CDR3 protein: CASSLTGRAGANVLTF
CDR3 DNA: TGTGCCAGCAGCTTGACAGGGAGAGCTGGGGCCAACGTCCTGACTTTC

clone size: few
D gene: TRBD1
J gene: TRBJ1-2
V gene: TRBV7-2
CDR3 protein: CASSFDRARGYTF
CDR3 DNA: TGTGCCAGCAGCTTTGACAGGGCCCGGGGCTACACCTTC

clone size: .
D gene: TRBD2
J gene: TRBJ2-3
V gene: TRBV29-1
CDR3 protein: CSVAETSVEDTQYF
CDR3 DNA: TGCAGCGTGGCCGAGACTAGCGTAGAAGATACGCAGTATTTT

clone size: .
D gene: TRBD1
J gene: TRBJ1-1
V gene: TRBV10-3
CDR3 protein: CAIRGQAIANTEAFF
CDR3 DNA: TGTGCCATCAGGGGACAGGCCATCGCGAACACTGAAGCTTTCTTT

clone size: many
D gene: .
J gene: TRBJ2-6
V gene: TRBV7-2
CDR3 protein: CASSLALPPSGANVLTF
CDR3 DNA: TGTGCCAGCAGCTTAGCCCTACCCCCCTCTGGGGCCAACGTCCTGACTTTC